This TCR beta chain was identified during a study of shared clonotypes between healthy human individuals. Trimming cost V 2 bases and J 6 bases, with 10 bases left between them. Germline CDR1 and CDR2: MNHEY and SVGAGI. The CDR3 covers 13 residues. Method: immunoSEQ multiplex PCR; TCRdb's copy keeps in-frame clones and lacks some. This sample has about 2 million clones, with roughly 96% found just once. The clonotype originates from a man aged 18 to 29 in good health. What was sequenced was naive CD4+ T cells sorted from blood. Indicated subset: CD45RA+ positively selected. The chain links TRBV6-5 to TRBJ1-2; D gene ambiguous. Here the CDR3 DNA reads TGTGCCAGCAGTTACGCCCCTCGGGATGGCTACACCTTC. It is translated as CASSYAPRDGYTF.